These 23 T cell receptor beta chains came from one sample sequenced in a study of beta chain features in type 1 diabetes (dated by TCRdb to 2017 to 2018). No antigen has been assigned to these receptors. The protocol used for the library was the immunoSEQ multiplex PCR assay. The High Capacity cDNA Reverse Transcription Kit was used to reverse transcribe all of the isolated RNA, meaning that expressed TCRB transcripts were what got sequenced. The source is immuneACCESS, and TCRdb retained only in-frame sequences with V and J called. Part of the clones is not carried over; for the studies checked, unresolved V genes explain less than half of this, and the remainder is unexplained. Recorded for this sample are fewer than 300,000 clones; roughly 21% of them occurred a single time. The top ten clones comprise approximately 0.029% of the sample. The paper as a whole reports these results and caveats: In all four CD4+ subsets, TCRB CDR3 length was moderately but significantly shorter in type 1 diabetes patients.

Specimen: naive CD4+ T cells from blood. Interpreted using the paper, the cell subset or site label stands for: true naive CD4+ T cells. The receptors were gathered from a woman in her thirties or forties with type 1 diabetes.

In this sample, this clone turned up a few times. The chain combines TRBV6-6 with TRBJ1-4; D not certain. The CDR3 loop spans 14 amino acids. Per the germline V gene, CDR1 is MNHNY and CDR2 is SVGAGI (reference sequence). Between the trimmed V and J ends, which lost 7 bases and 7 bases, there was a span of 16 bases. This chain's CDR3 is CASTTDWRGEKLFF. Written as DNA, the CDR3 is TGTGCCAGCACTACAGACTGGCGGGGTGAAAAACTGTTTTTT.

The chain links TRBV4-3 to TRBJ2-2; D unclear. Germline V gives CDR1 LGHNA, CDR2 YSLEER. V lost 4 bases to trimming and J lost 6 bases, with 15 bases between them. The CDR3 is made up of 15 amino acids. This chain's CDR3 is CASSLQIHPPGELFF. For the CDR3, the DNA is TGCGCCAGCAGCCTGCAGATCCATCCCCCCGGGGAGCTGTTTTTT.

The chain couples TRBV19 to TRBJ2-7; 7 positions match TRBD1. The CDR3 has 16 amino acids. Germline CDR1 reads LNHDA; CDR2 reads SQIVND (reference sequence). V lost 5 bases and J lost 5; bases outside the gene matches: 15. The CDR3 region has the DNA TGTGCCAGTAGTCAAGGGTCGACAGGGAGAAGGGACGAGCAGTACTTC. Protein product: CASSQGSTGRRDEQYF.

This clone was counted between two and nine times. The rearrangement joins TRBV5-1 to TRBJ1-1; 7 bases line up with TRBD1. V was pared by 4 bases and J by 0 bases, with 6 bases of the junction left unmatched. The CDR3 runs 15 residues. Germline CDR1 and CDR2: SGHRS and YFSETQ. CDR3 loop: CASSADRALNTEAFF. In DNA form, the CDR3 reads TGCGCCAGCAGCGCCGACAGGGCTTTGAACACTGAAGCTTTCTTT.

The V gene is TRBV30, the J gene TRBJ1-5, with no clear D. This CDR3 comprises 12 residues. V lost 5 bases, J lost 6 bases, and 11 bases lay in between. Germline V gene sequence: CDR1 GTSNPN, CDR2 SVGIG (reference sequence). The DNA for the CDR3 is TGTGCCTGGGATGGAGGGAGTCAGCCCCAGCATTTT. Protein sequence: CAWDGGSQPQHF.

This clone has more than one count but fewer than ten. The rearrangement links TRBV28 to TRBJ2-1, with 9 bases that match TRBD1. V was pared by 6 bases and J by 6 bases, with 9 bases of the junction left unmatched. This CDR3 is 15 amino acids long. CDR1 MDHEN and CDR2 SYDVKM come from the germline V gene. The CDR3 sequence: CASRLPGQGGNEQFF. Here the CDR3 DNA reads TGTGCCAGCAGATTACCGGGACAGGGTGGCAATGAGCAGTTCTTC.

The rearrangement joins TRBV2 to TRBJ2-5; 8 nucleotides align to TRBD2. From germline, CDR1 is SNHLY and CDR2 FYNNEI. V was pared by 4 bases and J by 4 bases, with 11 bases of the junction left unmatched. There are 16 residues in the CDR3. The CDR3 bases are TGTGCCAGCAGTGTCGGAAGCGGGAGAAGGTTAGAGACCCAGTACTTC. Translation gives CASSVGSGRRLETQYF.

The table lists this clone with a few counts. CDR3 nucleotides: TGTGCCAGCAGTCAGAGCCCGACAGGGCTTAACTATGGCTACACCTTC. Translating gives CASSQSPTGLNYGYTF. The V gene is TRBV6-6, the J gene TRBJ1-2, with TRBD1 identical over 7 bases. The trim removed 5 bases at V and 1 base at J, leaving 10 bases unmatched. The germline CDR1 and CDR2 sequences are MNHNY and SVGAGI (reference sequence). The CDR3 contains 16 residues.

CDR3 bases: TGTGCCTGGACTCCCTCCCGTCCTAGCGGGGGGTTCAGTGAGCAGTTCTTC. Its translation: CAWTPSRPSGGFSEQFF. This chain connects TRBV30 to TRBJ2-1, with 11 nucleotides matching TRBD2. Germline V CDR1 and CDR2: GTSNPN, SVGIG (reference sequence). The CDR3 is 17 residues long. The V gene end was trimmed by 4 bases and the J gene end by 9 bases; junction bases not matched to a gene: 17.

The chain carries TRBV6-6 and TRBJ1-4; 10 bases match TRBD1. CDR3 length: 15 amino acids. The V segment lost 5 bases and the J segment 6 bases; nucleotides outside the gene matches: 6. Germline-derived CDR1 and CDR2 are MNHNY and SVGAGI (reference sequence). The CDR3 protein is CASSRGTGEYEKLFF. The CDR3 nucleotides read TGTGCCAGCAGTCGGGGGACAGGGGAGTATGAAAAACTGTTTTTT.

This clone was picked up a small number of times. The chain links TRBV5-4 to TRBJ1-1, with 7 bases that match TRBD1. The V gene's germline CDR1 is SGHNT and CDR2 YYREEE (reference sequence). V shed 5 bases, J shed 6 bases, and the junction held 7 bases outside the gene matches. The CDR3 is 13 amino acids. In DNA form, the CDR3 reads TGTGCCAGCAGTTTACAGGGGTTAGCTGAAGCTTTCTTT. As protein: CASSLQGLAEAFF.

This clone has more than one count but fewer than ten. CDR3 sequence (DNA): TGTGCCAGCAGTTACGTGGGAGGGGGAAGGCAGGATGAGCAGTTCTTC. Translated, it gives CASSYVGGGRQDEQFF. This chain connects TRBV6-5 to TRBJ2-1; weak D call: TRBD2 (7 bases). The CDR3 extends over 16 amino acids. Trimming cost V 2 bases and J 8 bases, with 19 bases left between them. The germline V gene encodes CDR1 MNHEY and CDR2 SVGAGI.

This clone was picked up a small number of times. V and J are TRBV7-9 and TRBJ1-1; D is undetermined. The CDR3 length is 12 residues. V was pared by 1 base and J by 6 bases, with 6 bases between. Germline V gene data show CDR1 as SEHNR and CDR2 as FQNEAQ (reference sequence). The CDR3 nucleotides are TGTGCCAGCAGCTTAGGTTCCGCTGAAGCTTTCTTT. This encodes CASSLGSAEAFF.

CDR3 sequence: CASSSGQGYEQYF. The DNA for the CDR3 is TGTGCCAGCAGTTCGGGACAGGGCTACGAGCAGTACTTC. The J gene is TRBJ2-5, the V gene TRBV28; TRBD1 aligns across 9 bases. The J call may be in error: the DNA end matches TRBJ2-7 better. Germline CDR1 is MDHEN and CDR2 is SYDVKM. The CDR3 covers 13 residues.

This sequence joins TRBV28 and TRBJ1-1, with TRBD1 matching 9 bases. The CDR3 is 15 amino acids. Germline loops: CDR1 MDHEN, CDR2 SYDVKM. V lost 8 bases, J lost 1 base, and 8 bases stayed unmatched. The CDR3 here is CASRTGALSNTEAFF. The CDR3, as DNA: TGTGCCAGCCGGACAGGGGCGTTGTCGAACACTGAAGCTTTCTTT.

This clone was counted a few times. This chain connects TRBV5-1 to TRBJ2-5; the D gene is possibly TRBD1 (6 bases). Looked up from germline, CDR1 is SGHRS and CDR2 is YFSETQ. V shed 2 bases and J shed 4 bases, with 9 bases lying between them. The CDR3 sequence is 13 residues long. This chain's CDR3 is CASSFVDRETQYF. The CDR3 bases are TGCGCCAGCAGCTTTGTGGACAGAGAGACCCAGTACTTC.

This clone has more than one count but fewer than ten. V and J are TRBV28 and TRBJ1-2; the D is unclear. CDR1 MDHEN and CDR2 SYDVKM come from the germline V gene. The V end was cut by 1 base, the J end by 7 bases, with 7 bases between. The CDR3 loop spans 12 amino acids. Here the CDR3 DNA reads TGTGCCAGCAGTTTATTCGGAGCTGGCTACACCTTC. Translation gives CASSLFGAGYTF.

The chain is built from TRBV28 and TRBJ2-2; 7 nucleotides align to TRBD2. Germline loops: CDR1 MDHEN, CDR2 SYDVKM. This CDR3 spans 15 amino acids. V was clipped by 5 bases and J by 9 bases; unmatched bases: 12. Written as DNA, the CDR3 is TGTGCCAGCAGTCTCCCAGCGGGAATCCCCCGGGAGCTGTTTTTT. Protein: CASSLPAGIPRELFF.

This clone was detected only a few times. The chain has TRBV7-2 and TRBJ2-1, with D perhaps matching TRBD1 (6 bases). From germline, CDR1 is SGHTA and CDR2 FQGNSA. V lost 1 base, J lost 4 bases, and 11 bases lay in between. The CDR3 runs to 15 residues. In DNA form, the CDR3 reads TGTGCCAGCAGCTTAGTCAGGGGCGCATACAATGAGCAGTTCTTC. This sequence encodes CASSLVRGAYNEQFF.

J is TRBJ2-3 and V is TRBV5-6; D possibly corresponds to TRBD1 (6 bases). Germline V gene lookup returns CDR1 SGHDT and CDR2 YYEEEE. V lost 4 bases and J 5 bases, leaving 14 bases between the germline ends. CDR3 length equals 14 residues. CDR3 region: CASSPDLGGDTQYF. CDR3 nucleotide sequence: TGTGCCAGCAGCCCAGACCTAGGGGGAGATACGCAGTATTTT.

The rearrangement uses TRBV7-2 and TRBJ2-2; 7 bases are shared with TRBD2. CDR1 and CDR2 (germline): SGHTA, FQGNSA. This CDR3 contains 14 residues. V gave up 2 bases and J gave up 5 bases; unmatched junction bases: 2. The CDR3 sequence: CASSLSGDTGELFF. DNA for the CDR3: TGTGCCAGCAGCTTAAGCGGGGATACCGGGGAGCTGTTTTTT.

The V and J genes are TRBV7-6 and TRBJ2-5; D uncertain. The CDR3 loop spans 13 amino acids. Trimming shortened V by 3 bases and J by 0 bases, and 5 bases separated the two germline ends. The germline V gene has CDR1 SGHVS and CDR2 FNYEAQ. This CDR3 is CASSFTDQETQYF. The DNA for the CDR3 is TGTGCCAGCAGCTTTACAGACCAAGAGACCCAGTACTTC.

The genes are TRBV5-4 and TRBJ2-1; 13 bases are shared with TRBD2. After removal of 0 bases from V and 10 bases from J, the junction contained 4 bases not matched to a gene. The CDR3 is 15 amino acids. Germline assignment: CDR1 SGHNT and CDR2 YYREEE (reference sequence). In nucleotides, the CDR3 is TGTGCCAGCAGCTTGGGACTAGCGGGGGGCGGGGAGCAGTTCTTC. Amino acids: CASSLGLAGGGEQFF.